These T cell receptor beta chains were read from a single sample in a study of identical twins. TCRdb called the 5' RACE reads again in MiXCR, with one record for every CDR3 protein. The sample lists around 370,000 distinct CDR3 sequences; approximately 8.7% were seen once. Sequenced input: naive T cells sorted from blood. The receptors originated from a woman aged 50 to 65 in good health. CDR3s include the opening cysteine and the closing phenylalanine or tryptophan. A D gene is named only where the DNA matches it firmly. Size is stated for part of the rows, as once, few or many counts, or as a class when the clone is expanded.

12	TRBV27	TRBJ1-5	NA	many	TGTGCCAGCAGTTTTCTTGGTCGGCCCCAGCATTTT	CASSFLGRPQHF
15	TRBV15	TRBJ2-7	NA	NA	TGTGCCACCAGCAGAGATCTCAGGGTCCCCTACGAGCAGTACTTC	CATSRDLRVPYEQYF
15	TRBV18	TRBJ1-1	TRBD1	NA	TGTGCCAGCTCACCGGACAGGGCCATGAACACTGAAGCTTTCTTT	CASSPDRAMNTEAFF
13	TRBV20-1	TRBJ2-2	TRBD2	many	TGCAGTGCTCTCCTTCAGCGGGGCGGGGAGCTGTTTTTT	CSALLQRGGELFF
17	TRBV12-3/TRBV12-4	TRBJ2-1	TRBD2	NA	TGTGCCAGCAGCCCCTTCCCGACTAGCGGAGATTACAATGAGCAGTTCTTC	CASSPFPTSGDYNEQFF
15	TRBV30	TRBJ1-1	NA	many	TGTGCCTGGAGTGTACTGCAAGGGCAGAACACTGAAGCTTTCTTT	CAWSVLQGQNTEAFF
15	TRBV28	TRBJ2-7	NA	many	TGTGCCAGCAGTCCCCAGCGCCCGTTATCCTACGAGCAGTACTTC	CASSPQRPLSYEQYF
15	TRBV15	TRBJ2-1	NA	few	TGTGCCACCAGCAGAGATCAGGCCGGGGAAGGATTCCAGTTCTTC	CATSRDQAGEGFQFF
13	TRBV11-2	TRBJ2-1	TRBD2	few	TGTGCCAGCAGCCGGCGGGAGGCGAATGAGCAGTTCTTC	CASSRREANEQFF
18	TRBV6-5	TRBJ2-1	TRBD2	few	TGTGCCAGCAGCCCCCGGACTAGCGGGAGGGCCTCGAGGAATGAGCAGTTCTTC	CASSPRTSGRASRNEQFF
15	TRBV7-2	TRBJ1-4	NA	NA	TGTGCCAGCAGCTTTACCGGGACATCTAATGAAAAACTGTTTTTT	CASSFTGTSNEKLFF
13	TRBV20-1	TRBJ2-7	TRBD1	NA	TGCAGTGCTTCGACAGGGGTAGGGGGCGAGCAGTACTTC	CSASTGVGGEQYF
13	TRBV20-1	TRBJ2-5	NA	many	TGCAGTGCTAGCGGGCTATTCCAAGAGACCCAGTACTTC	CSASGLFQETQYF
13	TRBV20-1	TRBJ2-1	NA	few	TGCAGTGCTAGAGAGGATGCCTACAATGAGCAGTTCTTC	CSAREDAYNEQFF
15	TRBV11-1	TRBJ2-5	NA	NA	TGTGCCAGCAGCCCAAGACCAGACAGGCAAGAGACCGAGTACTTC	CASSPRPDRQETEYF
14	TRBV24-1	TRBJ2-1	NA	NA	TGTGCCACCTTGGACTCGAAAAAGGGTTTTGAGCAGTTCTTC	CATLDSKKGFEQFF
14	TRBV30	TRBJ2-3	TRBD2	few	TGTGCCTGGACCGATGGACTAGCAGGAGATACGCAGTATTTT	CAWTDGLAGDTQYF
12	TRBV29-1	TRBJ2-7	NA	NA	TGCAGCGTTCAGGGGCGGTTCGGCGAGCAGTACTTC	CSVQGRFGEQYF
15	TRBV5-1	TRBJ2-7	NA	many	TGCGCCAGCAGCTTGGAAAGTAGCGGCCTTGGCGAGCAGTACTTC	CASSLESSGLGEQYF
15	TRBV5-1	TRBJ1-3	TRBD1	many	TGCGCCAGCAGGCTTACAGGGGACTCTGGAAACACCATATATTTT	CASRLTGDSGNTIYF
12	TRBV30	TRBJ2-3	NA	NA	TGTGCCTGGAAAAGTAGCCAGGATACGCAGTATTTT	CAWKSSQDTQYF
16	TRBV7-2	TRBJ1-5	NA	few	TGTGCCAGCAGCTTAGCGGGGGCGGCTAGCAATCAGCCCCAGCATTTT	CASSLAGAASNQPQHF
14	TRBV9	TRBJ1-1	NA	many	TGTGCCAGCAGCGTAGAGAGGGGAGACACTGAAGCTTTCTTT	CASSVERGDTEAFF
18	TRBV10-2	TRBJ2-5	TRBD2	NA	TGCGCCAGCAGTGATACGACTAGCGGGGTTTTGTACCAAGAGACCCAGTACTTC	CASSDTTSGVLYQETQYF
15	TRBV5-1	TRBJ2-1	TRBD1	few	TGCGCCAGCAGATGGGACAGGGGGACCTACAATGAGCAGTTCTTC	CASRWDRGTYNEQFF
17	TRBV12-5	TRBJ2-3	NA	few	TGTGCTAGTGGTTTGGTCCTAGCCATCCGCAGCACAGATACGCAGTATTTT	CASGLVLAIRSTDTQYF
16	TRBV4-1	TRBJ1-2	NA	many	TGCGCCAGCAGCCAAGATAGGTCAGACGTCAACTATGGCTACACCTTC	CASSQDRSDVNYGYTF
16	TRBV4-1	TRBJ2-7	TRBD2	NA	TGCGCCAGCAGCCAAGCCCGACTAGCGAGCTCCTACGAGCAGTACTTC	CASSQARLASSYEQYF
14	TRBV12-3/TRBV12-4	TRBJ2-5	NA	NA	TGTGCCAGCACCCAAGGTTTGGGCCAAGAGACCCAGTACTTC	CASTQGLGQETQYF
15	TRBV11-3	TRBJ2-6	NA	NA	TGTGCCAGCAGCCAACGGGGCTGGGGGGCCAACGTCCTGACTTTC	CASSQRGWGANVLTF
14	TRBV10-2	TRBJ1-1	TRBD1	few	TGCGCCAGCAGGGGGACAGGAGCGAACACTGAAGCTTTCTTT	CASRGTGANTEAFF
14	TRBV6-5	TRBJ2-6	NA	NA	TGTGCCAGCGGAGCAGGGGCTGGGGCCAACGTCCTGACTTTC	CASGAGAGANVLTF
14	TRBV5-1	TRBJ1-6	NA	few	TGCGCCAGCAGCTTACAGGACAATAATTCACCCCTCCACTTT	CASSLQDNNSPLHF
13	TRBV29-1	TRBJ1-5	NA	many	TGCAGCGTTGTCGTGGGGGTCCCACAGCCCCAGCATTTT	CSVVVGVPQPQHF
14	TRBV5-1	TRBJ2-1	TRBD2	NA	TGCGCCAGTGGACTAGCGGGAGGGGGGAATGAGCAGTTCTTC	CASGLAGGGNEQFF
15	TRBV12-3/TRBV12-4	TRBJ2-5	NA	NA	TGTGCCAGCAGTTCCCAGGGGATGGGGCAAGAGACCCAGTACTTC	CASSSQGMGQETQYF
15	TRBV5-1	TRBJ1-4	NA	NA	TGCGCCAGCACGTCGCAAGGGGGAACTAATGAAAAACTGTTTTTT	CASTSQGGTNEKLFF